What follows is one T cell receptor beta chain and its context. The antigen is undetermined. The sample originates from a study of cytomegalovirus exposure and HLA in healthy donors. On the study more broadly: Among some 400 genotyped donors, 65% to 90% fell in the Caucasian-associated ancestry cluster.

Study-wide findings and caveats: Analyzed later, most CMV-associated TCR beta chains appeared HLA-restricted. In a later analysis, parvovirus B19, influenza, CMV and Epstein-Barr virus appeared linked to several top co-occurrence clusters.

The CDR3 runs 13 residues. Losses at the gene ends were 6 bases for V and 5 bases for J; bases not matched to a gene: 3. Germline V gene lookup returns CDR1 SGHTA and CDR2 FQGNSA. The PCR used 60 Vbeta and 13 Jbeta primers. This table comes from immunoSEQ multiplex PCR, and its TCRdb copy is limited to in-frame clones, with some not included. The table has around 220,000 clones, almost 80% seen once. This TCR was sampled from a man aged 18-30 years in good health and CMV-seronegative. Input material: PBMCs. The chain is built from TRBV7-2 and TRBJ2-3, with TRBD1 matching 9 bases. CDR3: CASRTGGVDTQYF. The CDR3 bases are TGTGCCAGCAGAACAGGGGGCGTAGATACGCAGTATTTT.